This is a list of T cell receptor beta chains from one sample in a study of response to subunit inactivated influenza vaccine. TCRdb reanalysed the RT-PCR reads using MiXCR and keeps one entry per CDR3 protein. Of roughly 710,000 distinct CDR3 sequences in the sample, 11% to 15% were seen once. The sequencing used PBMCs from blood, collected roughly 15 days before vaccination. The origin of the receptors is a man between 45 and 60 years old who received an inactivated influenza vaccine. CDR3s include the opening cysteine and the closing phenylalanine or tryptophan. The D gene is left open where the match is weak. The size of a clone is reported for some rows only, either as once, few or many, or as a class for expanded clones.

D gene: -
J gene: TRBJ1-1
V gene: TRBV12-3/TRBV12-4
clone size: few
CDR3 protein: CASSFSVMNTEAFF
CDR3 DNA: TGTGCCAGCAGTTTCTCGGTCATGAACACTGAAGCTTTCTTT

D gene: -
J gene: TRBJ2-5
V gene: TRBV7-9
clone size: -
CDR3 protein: CASSLSRGEETQYF
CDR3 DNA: TGTGCCAGCAGCCTGTCTAGGGGTGAGGAGACCCAGTACTTC

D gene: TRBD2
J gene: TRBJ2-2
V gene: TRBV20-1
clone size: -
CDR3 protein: CSARVRLAGAGELFF
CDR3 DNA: TGCAGTGCTAGAGTGAGACTAGCGGGGGCCGGGGAGCTGTTTTTT

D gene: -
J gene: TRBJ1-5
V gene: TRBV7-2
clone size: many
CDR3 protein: CASSHGTNQPQHF
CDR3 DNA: TGTGCCAGCAGCCATGGCACCAATCAGCCCCAGCATTTT

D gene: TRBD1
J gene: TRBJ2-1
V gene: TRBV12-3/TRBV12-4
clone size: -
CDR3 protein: CASSPRDRGNNEQFF
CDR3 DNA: TGTGCCAGCAGTCCGAGGGACAGGGGGAACAATGAGCAGTTCTTC

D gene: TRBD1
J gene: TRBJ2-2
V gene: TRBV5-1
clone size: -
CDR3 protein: CASSLITGVGTGELFF
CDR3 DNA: TGCGCCAGCAGCTTGATAACAGGGGTCGGCACCGGGGAGCTGTTTTTT

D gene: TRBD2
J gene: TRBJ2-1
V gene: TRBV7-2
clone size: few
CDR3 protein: CASSFVLAAYNEQFF
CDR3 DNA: TGTGCCAGCAGCTTTGTACTAGCGGCTTACAATGAGCAGTTCTTC

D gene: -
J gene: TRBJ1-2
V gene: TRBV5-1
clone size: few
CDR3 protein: CASSWRADPGDGYTF
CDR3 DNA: TGCGCCAGCAGCTGGAGGGCGGACCCTGGAGATGGCTACACCTTC

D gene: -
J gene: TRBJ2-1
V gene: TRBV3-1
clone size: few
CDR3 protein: CASSQVDNEQFF
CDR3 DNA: TGTGCCAGCAGCCAGGTTGACAATGAGCAGTTCTTC

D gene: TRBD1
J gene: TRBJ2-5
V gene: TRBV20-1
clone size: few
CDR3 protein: CSASPSGGLETQYF
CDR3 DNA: TGCAGTGCTAGTCCATCAGGGGGCTTGGAGACCCAGTACTTC

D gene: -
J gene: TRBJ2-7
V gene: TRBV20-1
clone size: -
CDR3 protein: CSARDSRGSYEQYF
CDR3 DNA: TGCAGTGCTAGAGATAGTAGGGGCTCCTACGAGCAGTACTTC

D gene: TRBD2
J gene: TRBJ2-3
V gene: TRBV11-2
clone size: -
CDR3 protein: CASRAYGTNSGGETTDTQYF
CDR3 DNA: TGTGCCAGCAGGGCCTACGGGACTAATAGCGGGGGGGAGACCACAGATACGCAGTATTTT

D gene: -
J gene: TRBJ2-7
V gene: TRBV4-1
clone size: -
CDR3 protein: CASSGTELSYEQYF
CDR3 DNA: TGCGCCAGCAGCGGGACTGAATTATCCTACGAGCAGTACTTC

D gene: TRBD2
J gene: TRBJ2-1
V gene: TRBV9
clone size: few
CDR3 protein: CASSVSGTSSNEQFF
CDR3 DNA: TGTGCCAGCAGCGTGTCCGGGACTAGCTCGAATGAGCAGTTCTTC

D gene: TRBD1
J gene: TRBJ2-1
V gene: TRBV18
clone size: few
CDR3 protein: CASSRQGAGVDPNWFF
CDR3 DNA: TGTGCCAGCTCACGACAGGGGGCGGGAGTTGACCCGAACTGGTTCTTC

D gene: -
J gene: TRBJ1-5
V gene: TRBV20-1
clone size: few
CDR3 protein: CSAKGGSSGQPQHF
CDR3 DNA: TGCAGTGCTAAGGGGGGGTCCAGTGGGCAGCCCCAGCATTTT

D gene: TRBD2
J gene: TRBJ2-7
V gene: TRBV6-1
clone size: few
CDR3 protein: CASRQGTSGTAYEQYF
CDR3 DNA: TGTGCCAGCCGACAGGGGACTAGCGGGACCGCCTACGAGCAGTACTTC

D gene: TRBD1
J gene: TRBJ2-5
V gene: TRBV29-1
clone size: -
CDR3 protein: CSVLGQGGETQYF
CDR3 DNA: TGCAGCGTTTTGGGACAGGGGGGGGAGACCCAGTACTTC

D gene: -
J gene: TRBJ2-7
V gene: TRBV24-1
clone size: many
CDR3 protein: CATSGSSPYEQYF
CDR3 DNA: TGTGCCACCAGTGGCTCGAGTCCCTACGAGCAGTACTTC

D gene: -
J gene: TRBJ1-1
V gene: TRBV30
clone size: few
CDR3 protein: CAWGRPPRVTEAFF
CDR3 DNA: TGTGCCTGGGGCCGTCCCCCCAGAGTGACTGAAGCTTTCTTT

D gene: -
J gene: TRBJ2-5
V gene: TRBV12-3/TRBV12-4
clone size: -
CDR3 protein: CASAPRYYQETQYF
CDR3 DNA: TGTGCCAGCGCTCCCCGGTACTACCAAGAGACCCAGTACTTC

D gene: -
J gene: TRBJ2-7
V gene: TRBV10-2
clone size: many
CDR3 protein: CASSEGQAIEQYF
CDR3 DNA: TGCGCCAGCAGTGAGGGGCAGGCTATAGAGCAGTACTTC

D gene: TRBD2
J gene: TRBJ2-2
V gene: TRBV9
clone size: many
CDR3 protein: CASSVTPGLAGGNTGELFF
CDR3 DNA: TGTGCCAGCAGCGTCACCCCGGGACTAGCGGGAGGGAACACCGGGGAGCTGTTTTTT

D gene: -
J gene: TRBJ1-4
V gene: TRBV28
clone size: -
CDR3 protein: CASTTTGRIGGSAELFF
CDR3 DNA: TGTGCCAGCACCACGACGGGGAGGATCGGGGGATCGGCGGAACTGTTTTTT

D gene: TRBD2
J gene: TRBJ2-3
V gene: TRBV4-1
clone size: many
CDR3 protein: CASSQVVLAGRTDTQYF
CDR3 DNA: TGCGCCAGCAGCCAAGTCGTACTAGCGGGGAGGACAGATACGCAGTATTTT

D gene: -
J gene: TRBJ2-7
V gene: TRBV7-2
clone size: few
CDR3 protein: CASSLGEGDLPYEQYF
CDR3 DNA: TGTGCCAGCAGCTTAGGCGAGGGAGACTTACCCTACGAGCAGTACTTC

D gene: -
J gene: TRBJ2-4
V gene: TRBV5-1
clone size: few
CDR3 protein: CASSQGAWDIQYF
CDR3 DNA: TGCGCCAGCAGTCAAGGGGCCTGGGACATTCAGTACTTC

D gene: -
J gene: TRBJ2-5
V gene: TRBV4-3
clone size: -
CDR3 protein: CASSWEGGPFATQYF
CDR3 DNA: TGCGCCAGCAGCTGGGAGGGGGGACCCTTCGCGACCCAGTACTTC

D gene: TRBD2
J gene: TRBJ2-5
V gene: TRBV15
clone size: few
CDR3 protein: CATSRGLADMGLSAQYF
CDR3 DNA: TGTGCCACCAGCAGAGGACTAGCGGATATGGGGCTTTCGGCCCAGTACTTC

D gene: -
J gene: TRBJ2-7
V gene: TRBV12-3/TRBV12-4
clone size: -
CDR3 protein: CASSLARVEQYF
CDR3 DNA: TGTGCCAGCAGTTTAGCCAGGGTCGAGCAGTACTTC

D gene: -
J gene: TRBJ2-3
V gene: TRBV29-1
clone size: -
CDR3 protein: CSAGGGRIDTQYF
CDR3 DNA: TGCAGCGCCGGGGGCGGCAGGATTGATACGCAGTATTTT

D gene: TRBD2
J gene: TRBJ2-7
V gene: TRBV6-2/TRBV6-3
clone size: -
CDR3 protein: CASSYSPGLAGVDEQYF
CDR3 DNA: TGTGCCAGCAGTTACTCTCCAGGACTAGCGGGGGTAGACGAGCAGTACTTC

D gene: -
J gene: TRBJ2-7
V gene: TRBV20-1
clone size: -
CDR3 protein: CSARRTSYEQYF
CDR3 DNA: TGCAGTGCTAGGAGGACAAGCTACGAGCAGTACTTC

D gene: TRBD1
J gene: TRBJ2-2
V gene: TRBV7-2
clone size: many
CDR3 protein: CASSATGTVNTGELFF
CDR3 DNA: TGTGCCAGCAGCGCCACCGGGACAGTGAACACCGGGGAGCTGTTTTTT

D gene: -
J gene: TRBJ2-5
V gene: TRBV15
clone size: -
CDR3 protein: CATSRGQVGETQYF
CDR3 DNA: TGTGCCACCAGCAGAGGGCAGGTGGGCGAGACCCAGTACTTC

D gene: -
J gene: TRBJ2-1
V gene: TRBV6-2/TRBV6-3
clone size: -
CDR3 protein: CASSYSLYRLEQFF
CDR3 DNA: TGTGCCAGCAGTTACTCGTTGTATCGACTAGAGCAGTTCTTC

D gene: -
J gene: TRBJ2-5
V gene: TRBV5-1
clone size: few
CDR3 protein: CASSLAKRLPPETQYF
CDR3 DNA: TGCGCCAGCAGCTTGGCCAAGAGACTACCTCCAGAGACCCAGTACTTC

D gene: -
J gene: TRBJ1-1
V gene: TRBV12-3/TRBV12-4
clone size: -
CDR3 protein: CASSLIAMNTEAFF
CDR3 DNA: TGTGCCAGCAGTTTAATAGCCATGAACACTGAAGCTTTCTTT

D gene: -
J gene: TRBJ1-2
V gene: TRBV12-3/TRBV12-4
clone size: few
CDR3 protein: CASPKPGQNYGYTF
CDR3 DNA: TGTGCCAGCCCAAAACCCGGGCAGAACTATGGCTACACCTTC

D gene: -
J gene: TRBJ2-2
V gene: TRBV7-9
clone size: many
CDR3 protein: CASSLGGDTGELFF
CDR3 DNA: TGTGCCAGCAGCTTAGGTGGCGACACCGGGGAGCTGTTTTTT

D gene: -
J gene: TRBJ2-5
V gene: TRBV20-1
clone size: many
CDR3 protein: CSAPGPLRAYQETQYF
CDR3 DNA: TGCAGTGCTCCAGGACCTCTCAGGGCCTACCAAGAGACCCAGTACTTC

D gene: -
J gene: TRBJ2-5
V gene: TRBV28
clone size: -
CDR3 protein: CASSQWTAQETQYF
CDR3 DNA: TGTGCCAGCAGTCAATGGACAGCGCAAGAGACCCAGTACTTC

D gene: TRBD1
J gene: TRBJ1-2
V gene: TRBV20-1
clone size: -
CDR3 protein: CSAIRQGNYGYTF
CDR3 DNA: TGCAGTGCTATCAGACAGGGGAACTATGGCTACACCTTC

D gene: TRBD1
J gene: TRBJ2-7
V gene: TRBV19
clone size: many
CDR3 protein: CASSPGQTNYEQYF
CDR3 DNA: TGTGCCAGTAGCCCGGGACAGACCAACTACGAGCAGTACTTC

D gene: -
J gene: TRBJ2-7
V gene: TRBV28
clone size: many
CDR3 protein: CASSPRGSEDHPGYSYEQYF
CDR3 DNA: TGTGCCAGCAGTCCTCGTGGAAGCGAGGATCACCCGGGATACTCCTACGAGCAGTACTTC

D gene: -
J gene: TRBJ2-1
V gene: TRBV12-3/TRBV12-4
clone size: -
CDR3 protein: CASSPLLMEDEQFF
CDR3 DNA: TGTGCCAGCAGTCCCCTCCTAATGGAAGATGAGCAGTTCTTC

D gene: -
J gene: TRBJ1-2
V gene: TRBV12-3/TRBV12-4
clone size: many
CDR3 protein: CASSFRAHAGYTF
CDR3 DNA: TGTGCCAGCAGTTTCCGGGCCCATGCAGGCTACACCTTC

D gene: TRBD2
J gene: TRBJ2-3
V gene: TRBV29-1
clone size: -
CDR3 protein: CSVARLAGSTDTQYF
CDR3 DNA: TGCAGCGTCGCAAGACTAGCGGGGAGCACAGATACGCAGTATTTT

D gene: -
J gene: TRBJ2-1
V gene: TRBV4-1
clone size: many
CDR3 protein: CASSRQGSYNEQFF
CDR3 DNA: TGCGCCAGCAGCCGTCAGGGCTCCTACAATGAGCAGTTCTTC

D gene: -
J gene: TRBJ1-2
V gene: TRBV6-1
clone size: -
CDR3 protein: CASSVERIYGYTF
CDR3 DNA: TGTGCCAGCAGTGTGGAGCGGATCTATGGCTACACCTTC

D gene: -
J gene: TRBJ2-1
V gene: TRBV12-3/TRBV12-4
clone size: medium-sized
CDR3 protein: CATGLEQFF
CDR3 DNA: TGTGCCACGGGCCTAGAGCAGTTCTTC

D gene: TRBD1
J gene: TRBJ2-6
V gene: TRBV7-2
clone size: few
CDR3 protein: CASSFDRVITGANVLTF
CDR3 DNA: TGTGCCAGCAGCTTCGACAGGGTAATTACTGGGGCCAACGTCCTGACTTTC

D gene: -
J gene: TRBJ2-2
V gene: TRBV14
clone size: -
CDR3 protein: CASSIGTPNTGELFF
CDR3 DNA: TGTGCCAGCAGCATCGGGACACCAAACACCGGGGAGCTGTTTTTT

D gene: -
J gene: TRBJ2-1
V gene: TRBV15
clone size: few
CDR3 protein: CATSRDRQVANEQFF
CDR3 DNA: TGTGCCACCAGCAGAGACAGACAGGTGGCCAATGAGCAGTTCTTC

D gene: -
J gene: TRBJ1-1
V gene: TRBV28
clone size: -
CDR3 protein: CASSLLTVDTEAFF
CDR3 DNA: TGTGCCAGCAGTTTATTAACAGTTGACACTGAAGCTTTCTTT